These T cell receptor beta chains were read from a single sample in a study of graft-versus-host responses after intestinal transplantation. Measured with immunoSEQ multiplex PCR; TCRdb has only the in-frame clones, and not every one. The table shows about 37,000 clones, with around 90% occurring only once. The sequencing used ileum tissue, collected less than 210 days after intestinal transplant. Source of these receptors: a human patient who received an intestinal transplant, so some T cells may come from the graft donor. The CDR3 runs from the conserved cysteine through the conserved F or W. The D gene is left open where the match is weak. Size tells how often a clone was seen (once, few, many) or the class of an expanded clone, and some rows leave it out.

d_gene: NA; v_gene: TRBV6-4; abundance: NA; j_gene: TRBJ1-4; CDR3nt: TGTGCCAGCAGGCTGAATAAAGCAACTAATGAAAAACTGTTTTTT; CDR3aa: CASRLNKATNEKLFF
d_gene: TRBD1; v_gene: TRBV5-1; abundance: NA; j_gene: TRBJ1-1; CDR3nt: TGCGCCAGCAGCCGCGGGGGGACAGGGGGAACTGAAGCTTTCTTT; CDR3aa: CASSRGGTGGTEAFF
d_gene: TRBD1; v_gene: TRBV10-3; abundance: NA; j_gene: TRBJ2-5; CDR3nt: TGTGCCATCAGTGACACACAGGGGTCCTTGGAGACCCAGTACTTC; CDR3aa: CAISDTQGSLETQYF
d_gene: TRBD1; v_gene: TRBV15; abundance: NA; j_gene: TRBJ2-3; CDR3nt: TGTGCCACCAGCAAGGACAGGGGGCTCACAGATACGCAGTATTTT; CDR3aa: CATSKDRGLTDTQYF
d_gene: NA; v_gene: TRBV6-1; abundance: NA; j_gene: TRBJ2-1; CDR3nt: TGTGCCAGCAGTGAAGGCTCGGGGGGCCCGCTCGATGAGCAGTTCTTC; CDR3aa: CASSEGSGGPLDEQFF
d_gene: TRBD2; v_gene: TRBV12-5; abundance: NA; j_gene: TRBJ2-1; CDR3nt: TGTGCTAGTCGGGGGACTAGCGATTACAATGAGCAGTTCTTC; CDR3aa: CASRGTSDYNEQFF
d_gene: NA; v_gene: TRBV9; abundance: NA; j_gene: TRBJ1-1; CDR3nt: TGTGCCAGCAGCGTGGGGGGGAGGGGCAGGGGCTCCACTGAAGCTTTCTTT; CDR3aa: CASSVGGRGRGSTEAFF
d_gene: NA; v_gene: TRBV11-2; abundance: NA; j_gene: TRBJ1-1; CDR3nt: TGTGCCAGCAGCTTAAATTGGGGGTTGAACACTGAAGCTTTCTTT; CDR3aa: CASSLNWGLNTEAFF
d_gene: TRBD2; v_gene: TRBV11-1; abundance: NA; j_gene: TRBJ2-3; CDR3nt: TGTGCCAGCAGCTTAACTAGCGGGAGTTGGACAGATACGCAGTATTTT; CDR3aa: CASSLTSGSWTDTQYF
d_gene: TRBD1; v_gene: TRBV5-1; abundance: NA; j_gene: TRBJ2-7; CDR3nt: TGCGCCAGCAGCTTAACAGGGGTATTGCTCGAGCAGTACTTC; CDR3aa: CASSLTGVLLEQYF
d_gene: TRBD1; v_gene: TRBV5-6; abundance: NA; j_gene: TRBJ2-7; CDR3nt: TGTGCCAGCAGCCCTAGCCCGACAGGGCTCATCTACGAGCAGTACTTC; CDR3aa: CASSPSPTGLIYEQYF
d_gene: NA; v_gene: TRBV6-5; abundance: NA; j_gene: TRBJ2-7; CDR3nt: TGTGCCAGCAGTTACGGGAATATTTACGAGCAGTACTTC; CDR3aa: CASSYGNIYEQYF
d_gene: NA; v_gene: TRBV6-6; abundance: few; j_gene: TRBJ1-1; CDR3nt: TGTGCCAGCAGTCCGGGCCCTGGTGGTTTCACTGAAGCTTTCTTT; CDR3aa: CASSPGPGGFTEAFF
d_gene: NA; v_gene: TRBV9; abundance: once; j_gene: TRBJ2-6; CDR3nt: TGTGCCAGCAGCGTAGCGGGCAGGGGAAGGGTCTCTGGGGCCAACGTCCTGACTTTC; CDR3aa: CASSVAGRGRVSGANVLTF
d_gene: NA; v_gene: TRBV2; abundance: NA; j_gene: TRBJ2-5; CDR3nt: TGTGCCAGCAGGGCGGAGCGGATCCAAGAGACCCAGTACTTC; CDR3aa: CASRAERIQETQYF
d_gene: TRBD2; v_gene: TRBV6-5; abundance: NA; j_gene: TRBJ2-1; CDR3nt: TGTGCCAGCAGCCTAACTAGCGGGACTTACAATGAGCAGTTCTTC; CDR3aa: CASSLTSGTYNEQFF
d_gene: NA; v_gene: TRBV28; abundance: NA; j_gene: TRBJ2-1; CDR3nt: TGTGCCAGCAGTTTCTTCCTCGTCCCGGCCAGCGTGAATTCCTACAATGAGCAGTTCTTC; CDR3aa: CASSFFLVPASVNSYNEQFF
d_gene: NA; v_gene: TRBV9; abundance: NA; j_gene: TRBJ2-7; CDR3nt: TGTGCCAGCAGCCCCGCCCCAAGTGACGAGCAGTACTTC; CDR3aa: CASSPAPSDEQYF
d_gene: TRBD1; v_gene: TRBV28; abundance: NA; j_gene: TRBJ2-7; CDR3nt: TGTGCCAGCAGTTTACTCGGGACAGGGACCTACGAGCAGTACTTC; CDR3aa: CASSLLGTGTYEQYF
d_gene: NA; v_gene: TRBV18; abundance: NA; j_gene: TRBJ2-7; CDR3nt: TGTGCCAGCTCACCGGGGGGAGGTTTCTACGAGCAGTACTTC; CDR3aa: CASSPGGGFYEQYF
d_gene: NA; v_gene: TRBV28; abundance: once; j_gene: TRBJ1-1; CDR3nt: TGTGCCAGCAGTTTATCCCGGGGGACTGAAGCTTTCTTT; CDR3aa: CASSLSRGTEAFF
d_gene: NA; v_gene: TRBV5-1; abundance: NA; j_gene: TRBJ1-6; CDR3nt: TGCGCCAGCAGCTTTACAGGGCGGGAACCCCTCCACTTT; CDR3aa: CASSFTGREPLHF
d_gene: TRBD1; v_gene: TRBV5-1; abundance: NA; j_gene: TRBJ1-3; CDR3nt: TGCGCCAGCAGCTCGGACAGGGGGCACTCTGGAAACACCATATATTTT; CDR3aa: CASSSDRGHSGNTIYF
d_gene: NA; v_gene: TRBV7-9; abundance: NA; j_gene: TRBJ2-1; CDR3nt: TGTGCCAGCAGCCCGCCCTTTCGTACCAATGAGCAGTTCTTC; CDR3aa: CASSPPFRTNEQFF
d_gene: TRBD1; v_gene: TRBV28; abundance: NA; j_gene: TRBJ2-7; CDR3nt: TGTGCCAGCAGCAGAAGTTCAGGGGGCTACGAGCAGTACTTC; CDR3aa: CASSRSSGGYEQYF
d_gene: NA; v_gene: TRBV5-5; abundance: NA; j_gene: TRBJ2-7; CDR3nt: TGTGCCAGCAGCTTGGACAGCTTTTACGAGCAGTACTTC; CDR3aa: CASSLDSFYEQYF
d_gene: NA; v_gene: TRBV27; abundance: NA; j_gene: TRBJ1-5; CDR3nt: TGTGCCAGCGCCCCTTTCGGGGGGGCCTCTGGGGCCCAGCATTTT; CDR3aa: CASAPFGGASGAQHF
d_gene: TRBD1; v_gene: TRBV6-6; abundance: NA; j_gene: TRBJ2-3; CDR3nt: TGTGCCAGCAGTTGGACAGGGGGGCCAGATACGCAGTATTTT; CDR3aa: CASSWTGGPDTQYF
d_gene: NA; v_gene: TRBV6-5; abundance: few; j_gene: TRBJ1-5; CDR3nt: TGTGCCAGCAGCCGGGACGGCTATCAGCCCCAGCATTTT; CDR3aa: CASSRDGYQPQHF
d_gene: NA; v_gene: TRBV7-9; abundance: NA; j_gene: TRBJ1-2; CDR3nt: TGTGCCAGCAGCTTCGGGAGGAGTTTTGGCTATGGCTACACCTTC; CDR3aa: CASSFGRSFGYGYTF
d_gene: NA; v_gene: TRBV29-1; abundance: NA; j_gene: TRBJ2-3; CDR3nt: TGCAGCGTAAGACAGGGAGGGACAGATACGCAGTATTTT; CDR3aa: CSVRQGGTDTQYF
d_gene: TRBD2; v_gene: TRBV5-4; abundance: once; j_gene: TRBJ2-2; CDR3nt: TGTGCCAGCAGCCAGGGACTACTGAACACCGGGGAGCTGTTTTTT; CDR3aa: CASSQGLLNTGELFF
d_gene: TRBD1; v_gene: TRBV10-3; abundance: NA; j_gene: TRBJ1-1; CDR3nt: TGTGCCATCAGTGATTCGGGACAGGGACCGAGCACTGAAGCTTTCTTT; CDR3aa: CAISDSGQGPSTEAFF
d_gene: NA; v_gene: TRBV19; abundance: NA; j_gene: TRBJ2-7; CDR3nt: TGTGCCAGTAGTATTAGGCGGGGACGCACCTACGAGCAGTACTTC; CDR3aa: CASSIRRGRTYEQYF
d_gene: NA; v_gene: TRBV2; abundance: NA; j_gene: TRBJ1-1; CDR3nt: TGTGCCAGCAGTGATCCCTGGAGTAACACTGAAGCTTTCTTT; CDR3aa: CASSDPWSNTEAFF
d_gene: NA; v_gene: TRBV2; abundance: NA; j_gene: TRBJ2-7; CDR3nt: TGTGCCAGCAGTCGTGACGAAGCTAGACCGAGGGACTGGTACTCCTACGAGCAGTACTTC; CDR3aa: CASSRDEARPRDWYSYEQYF
d_gene: TRBD2; v_gene: TRBV5-5; abundance: NA; j_gene: TRBJ2-6; CDR3nt: TGTGCCAGCAGCTTGGTACTAGCGGCCTCTGGGGCCAACGTCCTGACTTTC; CDR3aa: CASSLVLAASGANVLTF
d_gene: NA; v_gene: TRBV4-2; abundance: NA; j_gene: TRBJ2-3; CDR3nt: TGTGCCAGCAGCCAAGTATTGGCCTTTAGCACAGATACGCAGTATTTT; CDR3aa: CASSQVLAFSTDTQYF
d_gene: NA; v_gene: TRBV7-6; abundance: NA; j_gene: TRBJ2-3; CDR3nt: TGTGCCAGCAGCTTAGCGCGGTTCACAGATACGCAGTATTTT; CDR3aa: CASSLARFTDTQYF
d_gene: TRBD2; v_gene: TRBV19; abundance: NA; j_gene: TRBJ2-1; CDR3nt: TGTGCCAGTAGTCCCCGGGACTACCTATCCTACAATGAGCAGTTCTTC; CDR3aa: CASSPRDYLSYNEQFF
d_gene: TRBD2; v_gene: TRBV5-6; abundance: NA; j_gene: TRBJ2-5; CDR3nt: TGTGCCAGCAGCCCTACTAGCGGAGAGACCCAGTACTTC; CDR3aa: CASSPTSGETQYF
d_gene: NA; v_gene: TRBV28; abundance: NA; j_gene: TRBJ2-7; CDR3nt: TGTGCCAGCAGCTTATTGCCAGATTGGGCCTACGAGCAGTACTTC; CDR3aa: CASSLLPDWAYEQYF
d_gene: TRBD1; v_gene: TRBV28; abundance: NA; j_gene: TRBJ2-3; CDR3nt: TGTGCCAGCAGCCCCGGGACAGTGTTTACTAGCACAGATACGCAGTATTTT; CDR3aa: CASSPGTVFTSTDTQYF
d_gene: TRBD2; v_gene: TRBV4-1; abundance: NA; j_gene: TRBJ2-7; CDR3nt: TGCGCCAGCAGCCAGGTGGGACTAGCGGCAGAGCAGTACTTC; CDR3aa: CASSQVGLAAEQYF
d_gene: TRBD2; v_gene: TRBV6-5; abundance: NA; j_gene: TRBJ2-5; CDR3nt: TGTGCCAGCAGTATCCTAGCGGGAGTGGGGCAGACCCAGTACTTC; CDR3aa: CASSILAGVGQTQYF
d_gene: NA; v_gene: TRBV28; abundance: NA; j_gene: TRBJ2-2; CDR3nt: TGTGCCAGCAGTAGAGGGCGTCGAGCCGGGGAGCTGTTTTTT; CDR3aa: CASSRGRRAGELFF
d_gene: NA; v_gene: TRBV6-5; abundance: once; j_gene: TRBJ2-7; CDR3nt: TGTGCCAGCAAATTAGGTCGCGGGGGCAGGGAGTACTTC; CDR3aa: CASKLGRGGREYF
d_gene: NA; v_gene: TRBV27; abundance: NA; j_gene: TRBJ2-3; CDR3nt: TGTGCCAGCAACCAGCTAGCTGCGGTTGGAAGGGCAGATACGCAGTATTTT; CDR3aa: CASNQLAAVGRADTQYF
d_gene: TRBD2; v_gene: TRBV27; abundance: NA; j_gene: TRBJ2-3; CDR3nt: TGTGCCAGCAGTCCTGTTCCTAGCGGAAGCACAGATACGCAGTATTTT; CDR3aa: CASSPVPSGSTDTQYF